The T cell receptor (beta chain) described here comes from a study of early T cells in non-severe SARS-CoV-2 infection. The protocol attached unique molecular identifiers to individual cDNA molecules. TCRdb re-analysed the 5' RACE reads in MiXCR, keeping a single row per CDR3 protein. The repertoire consists of 85,000 to 100,000 distinct CDR3 sequences, with 13% occurring once and the leading ten covering 2% to 2.5%. The sample holds a few counts of this clonotype. The source material was whole blood. The TCR was taken from an adult who was a healthcare worker with PCR-confirmed SARS-CoV-2 infection or an uninfected control (not recorded which).

The CDR3: CASSFSGNTGELFF. Written as DNA, the CDR3 is TGTGCCAGCAGCTTTTCCGGAAACACCGGGGAGCTGTTTTTT. The chain combines TRBV11-2 with TRBJ2-2, with D uncertain. This CDR3 region has 14 residues. V lost 3 bases and J 2 bases, leaving 7 bases between the germline ends. Germline lookup yields CDR1 SGHAT and CDR2 FQNNGV.